The rows below give T cell receptor beta chains drawn from one sample of a study of beta chain features in type 1 diabetes. Sequencing used immunoSEQ multiplex PCR; TCRdb keeps in-frame clones, though not all of them. The table shows 150,000 to 180,000 clones, with around 8% occurring only once. Material for sequencing was central memory CD4+ T cells from blood. These receptors were collected from a man between 18 and 29 years old in good health. Each CDR3 is given with its conserved first and last residue. D genes are given only for firm matches. Expanded clones are given a class, and other clones once, few, many or no size at all.

d_gene: .; abundance: few; j_gene: TRBJ2-7; v_gene: TRBV7-8; len: 12; CDR3nt: TGTGCCAGCAGCCGCACGGGGTACGAGCAGTACTTC; CDR3aa: CASSRTGYEQYF
d_gene: .; abundance: .; j_gene: TRBJ2-2; v_gene: TRBV4-3; len: 13; CDR3nt: TGCGCCTCAGCGGCGGGTAACACCGGGGAGCTGTTTTTT; CDR3aa: CASAAGNTGELFF
d_gene: TRBD1; abundance: many; j_gene: TRBJ1-2; v_gene: TRBV7-9; len: 14; CDR3nt: TGTGCCAGCAGCTCCCTCGGGACAGGGGATGGCTACACCTTC; CDR3aa: CASSSLGTGDGYTF
d_gene: .; abundance: .; j_gene: TRBJ2-7; v_gene: TRBV7-2; len: 16; CDR3nt: TGTGCCAGCAGCTCCGATACCCCGGGGTCTGGATACGAGCAGTACTTC; CDR3aa: CASSSDTPGSGYEQYF
d_gene: .; abundance: many; j_gene: TRBJ2-2; v_gene: TRBV7-9; len: 12; CDR3nt: TGTGCCAGCAGCCTGAACACCGGGGAGCTGTTTTTT; CDR3aa: CASSLNTGELFF
d_gene: TRBD2; abundance: .; j_gene: TRBJ2-6; v_gene: TRBV28; len: 17; CDR3nt: TGTGCCAGCAGTGACCCGGGGGGGGGCTCTGGGGCCAACGTCCTGACTTTC; CDR3aa: CASSDPGGGSGANVLTF
d_gene: TRBD1; abundance: many; j_gene: TRBJ2-7; v_gene: TRBV4-3; len: 14; CDR3nt: TGCGCCAGCAGCTTGGGGCAGGGGGAATACGAGCAGTACTTC; CDR3aa: CASSLGQGEYEQYF
d_gene: .; abundance: few; j_gene: TRBJ1-4; v_gene: TRBV2; len: 13; CDR3nt: TGTGCCAGCAAGAATGGCCCTAATGAAAAACTGTTTTTT; CDR3aa: CASKNGPNEKLFF
d_gene: TRBD2; abundance: few; j_gene: TRBJ2-2; v_gene: TRBV7-9; len: 14; CDR3nt: TGTGCCAGCAGTTTAGAAGCGGGGACCGGGGAGCTGTTTTTT; CDR3aa: CASSLEAGTGELFF
d_gene: .; abundance: .; j_gene: TRBJ2-3; v_gene: TRBV30; len: 15; CDR3nt: TGTGCCTGGAGTGTACGAGACTCTAGCACAGATACGCAGTATTTT; CDR3aa: CAWSVRDSSTDTQYF
d_gene: TRBD1; abundance: few; j_gene: TRBJ1-1; v_gene: TRBV19; len: 18; CDR3nt: TGTGCCAGTAGTTTCGATTCCGGACAGGGGGTTTTGGGCACTGAAGCTTTCTTT; CDR3aa: CASSFDSGQGVLGTEAFF
d_gene: .; abundance: .; j_gene: TRBJ2-2; v_gene: TRBV5-4; len: 14; CDR3nt: TGTGCCAGCAGTACCAAGCAGGGAATAGGGGAGCTGTTTTTT; CDR3aa: CASSTKQGIGELFF
d_gene: .; abundance: few; j_gene: TRBJ2-3; v_gene: TRBV7-2; len: 15; CDR3nt: TGTGCCAGCAGCCGCTCCCCCAGGGGTACAGATACGCAGTATTTT; CDR3aa: CASSRSPRGTDTQYF
d_gene: TRBD1; abundance: .; j_gene: TRBJ1-2; v_gene: TRBV7-2; len: 16; CDR3nt: TGTGCCAGCAGCTTAGTACCGGGACAGGGTTTGGATGGCTACACCTTC; CDR3aa: CASSLVPGQGLDGYTF
d_gene: .; abundance: .; j_gene: TRBJ1-2; v_gene: TRBV28; len: 16; CDR3nt: TGTGCCAGCAGTATCCTGGCCGGCAGGGAGGCCTATGGCTACACCTTC; CDR3aa: CASSILAGREAYGYTF
d_gene: TRBD2; abundance: few; j_gene: TRBJ2-5; v_gene: TRBV4-2; len: 14; CDR3nt: TGTGCCAGCAGCTCCGCGGGACTAGCGGGGCGCGAGTACTTC; CDR3aa: CASSSAGLAGREYF
d_gene: TRBD1; abundance: .; j_gene: TRBJ1-1; v_gene: TRBV30; len: 13; CDR3nt: TGTGCCTGGACGACAGGGGGAGGAACTGAAGCTTTCTTT; CDR3aa: CAWTTGGGTEAFF
d_gene: .; abundance: few; j_gene: TRBJ2-7; v_gene: TRBV7-2; len: 12; CDR3nt: TGTGCCAGCAGCCAGCAGGGCTACGAGCAGTACTTC; CDR3aa: CASSQQGYEQYF
d_gene: .; abundance: few; j_gene: TRBJ2-5; v_gene: TRBV7-3; len: 15; CDR3nt: TGTGCCAGCAGCTTAACGTCAACCACCGGTGAGACCCAGTACTTC; CDR3aa: CASSLTSTTGETQYF
d_gene: TRBD2; abundance: many; j_gene: TRBJ2-5; v_gene: TRBV11-2; len: 16; CDR3nt: TGTGCCAGCAGCTTAGGACTAGCGGGCCGCCAAGAGACCCAGTACTTC; CDR3aa: CASSLGLAGRQETQYF
d_gene: .; abundance: .; j_gene: TRBJ2-1; v_gene: TRBV4-2; len: 19; CDR3nt: TGTGCCAGCAGCCAAGCTCCGCTGGGGGCTTTGAGCTCCTACAATGAGCAGTTCTTC; CDR3aa: CASSQAPLGALSSYNEQFF
d_gene: .; abundance: .; j_gene: TRBJ2-1; v_gene: TRBV10-3; len: 18; CDR3nt: TGTGCCATCAGTGAGGGTGGGACTTATATTGGCTCCTACAATGAGCAGTTCTTC; CDR3aa: CAISEGGTYIGSYNEQFF
d_gene: .; abundance: few; j_gene: TRBJ1-1; v_gene: TRBV28; len: 14; CDR3nt: TGTGCCAGCAGTTTATGGGTGAGGAACACTGAAGCTTTCTTT; CDR3aa: CASSLWVRNTEAFF
d_gene: TRBD1; abundance: .; j_gene: TRBJ2-1; v_gene: TRBV4-3; len: 19; CDR3nt: TGCGCCAGCAGCCAAGATGGGACAGGGGTACTAGCGGTCTACAATGAGCAGTTCTTC; CDR3aa: CASSQDGTGVLAVYNEQFF
d_gene: .; abundance: many; j_gene: TRBJ2-1; v_gene: TRBV15; len: 17; CDR3nt: TGTGCCACCAGCAGACGACTCGGGTCGGGCTCCTACAATGAGCAGTTCTTC; CDR3aa: CATSRRLGSGSYNEQFF
d_gene: .; abundance: few; j_gene: TRBJ1-5; v_gene: TRBV18; len: 14; CDR3nt: TGTGCCAGCTCACCACCCTTGTTCTATCAGCCCCAGCATTTT; CDR3aa: CASSPPLFYQPQHF
d_gene: .; abundance: few; j_gene: TRBJ1-2; v_gene: TRBV6-5; len: 15; CDR3nt: TGTGCCAGCAGTTCAACAGCCCTGGACAGCTATGGCTACACCTTC; CDR3aa: CASSSTALDSYGYTF
d_gene: TRBD2; abundance: few; j_gene: TRBJ2-1; v_gene: TRBV25-1; len: 14; CDR3nt: TGTGCCAGCAGCCTTAGCGGGAGGGCCCTTGAGCAGTTCTTC; CDR3aa: CASSLSGRALEQFF
d_gene: .; abundance: .; j_gene: TRBJ1-5; v_gene: TRBV4-1; len: 16; CDR3nt: TGCGCCAGCAGCCAAGATGATGAGTCCCAAGCCCAGCCCCAGCATTTT; CDR3aa: CASSQDDESQAQPQHF
d_gene: .; abundance: few; j_gene: TRBJ2-3; v_gene: TRBV6-6; len: 14; CDR3nt: TGTGCCATCAGTGAGCCAAGATCAGCGGATACGCAGTATTTT; CDR3aa: CAISEPRSADTQYF
d_gene: .; abundance: .; j_gene: TRBJ2-7; v_gene: TRBV27; len: 15; CDR3nt: TGTGCCAGCAGTAGAATAAGGGGGAGCTCCTACGAGCAGTACTTC; CDR3aa: CASSRIRGSSYEQYF
d_gene: TRBD2; abundance: few; j_gene: TRBJ2-3; v_gene: TRBV5-6; len: 15; CDR3nt: TGTGCCAGCAGCCGCCGGGACTATAATCCAGATACGCAGTATTTT; CDR3aa: CASSRRDYNPDTQYF
d_gene: TRBD1; abundance: .; j_gene: TRBJ1-6; v_gene: TRBV5-4; len: 15; CDR3nt: TGTGCCAGCAGCAATTGGGACAGGGAGTATTCACCCCTCCACTTT; CDR3aa: CASSNWDREYSPLHF
d_gene: TRBD2; abundance: few; j_gene: TRBJ2-3; v_gene: TRBV28; len: 15; CDR3nt: TGTGCCAGCACCGAGGGACTAGCCCGCACAGATACGCAGTATTTT; CDR3aa: CASTEGLARTDTQYF
d_gene: .; abundance: .; j_gene: TRBJ1-2; v_gene: TRBV30; len: 13; CDR3nt: TGTGCCTGGAGTTTGCAGGGTGAATATGGCTACACCTTC; CDR3aa: CAWSLQGEYGYTF
d_gene: TRBD2; abundance: many; j_gene: TRBJ2-1; v_gene: TRBV5-1; len: 16; CDR3nt: TGCGCCAGCAGCTTGGCGCGCGGGGGGGCCTTGAATGAGCAGTTCTTC; CDR3aa: CASSLARGGALNEQFF
d_gene: TRBD2; abundance: .; j_gene: TRBJ2-7; v_gene: TRBV4-3; len: 14; CDR3nt: TGCGCCAGCAGCCCGACTAGCGGGAGATCCGAGCAGTACTTC; CDR3aa: CASSPTSGRSEQYF
d_gene: .; abundance: few; j_gene: TRBJ2-2; v_gene: TRBV15; len: 17; CDR3nt: TGTGCCACCAGCAGAGGCGCGGGGAATTCGAACACCGGGGAGCTGTTTTTT; CDR3aa: CATSRGAGNSNTGELFF
d_gene: TRBD1; abundance: .; j_gene: TRBJ2-2; v_gene: TRBV2; len: 14; CDR3nt: TGTGCCAGCCGGAGACAGGGAAACACCGGGGAGCTGTTTTTT; CDR3aa: CASRRQGNTGELFF
d_gene: .; abundance: .; j_gene: TRBJ1-6; v_gene: TRBV15; len: 16; CDR3nt: TGTGCCACCACTGGGGGTGGGGGCGGCTATAATTCACCCCTCCACTTT; CDR3aa: CATTGGGGGYNSPLHF
d_gene: .; abundance: few; j_gene: TRBJ2-3; v_gene: TRBV7-9; len: 14; CDR3nt: TGTGCCAGCAGCTTAGCGACCGGACAATATACGCAGTATTTT; CDR3aa: CASSLATGQYTQYF
d_gene: .; abundance: .; j_gene: TRBJ1-2; v_gene: TRBV30; len: 11; CDR3nt: TGTGCCTGGAGTTATAGCTATGGCTACACCTTC; CDR3aa: CAWSYSYGYTF
d_gene: TRBD1; abundance: few; j_gene: TRBJ2-7; v_gene: TRBV7-2; len: 14; CDR3nt: TGTGCCAGCAGCTCCGGGACAGGAATCTACGAGCAGTACTTC; CDR3aa: CASSSGTGIYEQYF
d_gene: TRBD2; abundance: few; j_gene: TRBJ2-7; v_gene: TRBV5-6; len: 13; CDR3nt: TGTGCCAGCAATTTCGAGCGGGGGTACGAGCAGTACTTC; CDR3aa: CASNFERGYEQYF
d_gene: TRBD2; abundance: .; j_gene: TRBJ2-1; v_gene: TRBV7-2; len: 15; CDR3nt: TGTGCCAGCAGCGTAAGCGGACTAGCGGGAGTGGAGCAGTTCTTC; CDR3aa: CASSVSGLAGVEQFF
d_gene: .; abundance: .; j_gene: TRBJ2-7; v_gene: TRBV20-1; len: 11; CDR3nt: TGCAGTGCCGAATCCGGGGATGAGCAGTACTTC; CDR3aa: CSAESGDEQYF
d_gene: TRBD2; abundance: .; j_gene: TRBJ2-2; v_gene: TRBV10-3; len: 16; CDR3nt: TGTGCCATCAAACCACGCGGGAGTGAAGGCGCCGGGGAGCTGTTTTTT; CDR3aa: CAIKPRGSEGAGELFF
d_gene: TRBD2; abundance: few; j_gene: TRBJ2-1; v_gene: TRBV7-9; len: 15; CDR3nt: TGTGCCAGCAGCTTAGTCCTAGCGGGGTGGAATGAGCAGTTCTTC; CDR3aa: CASSLVLAGWNEQFF
d_gene: TRBD1; abundance: few; j_gene: TRBJ1-5; v_gene: TRBV6-7; len: 13; CDR3nt: TGTGCCAGCAGTACAGGGGCAAATCAGCCCCAGCATTTT; CDR3aa: CASSTGANQPQHF
d_gene: TRBD1; abundance: many; j_gene: TRBJ1-2; v_gene: TRBV19; len: 14; CDR3nt: TGTGCCAGTACCTGGGGACAGGGGGACTATGGCTACACCTTC; CDR3aa: CASTWGQGDYGYTF
d_gene: .; abundance: .; j_gene: TRBJ1-1; v_gene: TRBV7-2; len: 15; CDR3nt: TGTGCCAGCAGCTTAGTTAGGACAGTGAACACTGAAGCTTTCTTT; CDR3aa: CASSLVRTVNTEAFF
d_gene: .; abundance: .; j_gene: TRBJ1-2; v_gene: TRBV6-5; len: 16; CDR3nt: TGTGCCAGCAGTTACTGGGGTGACAGTACAGGAGGGGGCTACACCTTC; CDR3aa: CASSYWGDSTGGGYTF
d_gene: .; abundance: many; j_gene: TRBJ2-7; v_gene: TRBV20-1; len: 10; CDR3nt: TGCAGTGCTAACGGGTACGAGCAGTACTTC; CDR3aa: CSANGYEQYF
d_gene: .; abundance: .; j_gene: TRBJ2-3; v_gene: TRBV9; len: 15; CDR3nt: TGTGCCAGCAGCGTAGGGGTCAGGGCCACAGATACGCAGTATTTT; CDR3aa: CASSVGVRATDTQYF
d_gene: .; abundance: many; j_gene: TRBJ1-1; v_gene: TRBV29-1; len: 13; CDR3nt: TGCAGCGTTCGAAGGGAGCTGAACACTGAAGCTTTCTTT; CDR3aa: CSVRRELNTEAFF